These T cell receptor beta chains were read from a single sample in a study of CD8+ T cells in alopecia areata. Using immunoSEQ multiplex PCR, the repertoire was profiled, and TCRdb retains in-frame clones only, with some absent. Among roughly 130,000 clones listed, over 50% were seen once. The sample was CD4+ T cells sorted from blood, taken at week 0. The receptors stem from a human donor with alopecia areata. The CDR3 runs from the conserved cysteine through the conserved F or W. D genes are given only for firm matches. Clone sizes are given selectively: once, few, many, or a class where the clone is expanded.

J gene | D gene | clone size | V gene | CDR3 DNA | CDR3 protein
TRBJ2-7 | . | . | TRBV4-2 | TGTGCCAGCAGCCAAGGCCGTATAACGGGGAACTCCTACGAGCAGTACTTC | CASSQGRITGNSYEQYF
TRBJ2-7 | . | . | TRBV9 | TGTGCCAGCAGCCCCCGGGGGGCACCCTCTCACGAGCAGTACTTC | CASSPRGAPSHEQYF
TRBJ2-5 | TRBD2 | . | TRBV15 | TGTGCCACCAGCGGGGGACTAGCGGGGCTCCAAGAGACCCAGTACTTC | CATSGGLAGLQETQYF
TRBJ1-1 | . | . | TRBV6-5 | TGTGCCAGCAGTTACTCAAACCGGGACTTGAACACTGAAGCTTTCTTT | CASSYSNRDLNTEAFF
TRBJ1-2 | . | few | TRBV2 | TGTGCCAGCGGAGGCTACACCTTC | CASGGYTF
TRBJ2-3 | . | once | TRBV9 | TGTGCCAGCAGTCGAATGGGGGCTGATACGCAGTATTTT | CASSRMGADTQYF
TRBJ1-2 | TRBD1 | . | TRBV9 | TGTGCCAGCAGCGTAGGAGGGACAGGACCGCACTATGGCTACACCTTC | CASSVGGTGPHYGYTF
TRBJ2-4 | . | . | TRBV2 | TGTGCCAGCAGTGATGGGAACATTCAGTACTTC | CASSDGNIQYF
TRBJ2-7 | TRBD1 | . | TRBV5-1 | TGCGCCAGCAGTTTTGGACAGGGGGCGGCCGAGCAGTACTTC | CASSFGQGAAEQYF
TRBJ2-1 | . | few | TRBV10-3 | TGTGCCATCAGTGGAGGAGGAGGGCCCACACCGGGCAATGAGCAGTTCTTC | CAISGGGGPTPGNEQFF
TRBJ1-4 | TRBD1 | few | TRBV25-1 | TGTGCCAGCAGTCGCTACGGACAGGTGCGGGAAAAACTGTTTTTT | CASSRYGQVREKLFF
TRBJ1-2 | . | . | TRBV4-3 | TGCGCCAGCAGCCAAGGCCCGGGGGCGGACTATGGCTACACCTTC | CASSQGPGADYGYTF
TRBJ2-3 | . | . | TRBV7-7 | TGTGCCAGCAGCCCGTTAGGGCCAGATACGCAGTATTTT | CASSPLGPDTQYF
TRBJ2-6 | . | . | TRBV7-9 | TGTGCCAGCAGCCCTCAAACCCTCTCTGGGGCCAACGTCCTGACTTTC | CASSPQTLSGANVLTF
TRBJ2-3 | . | few | TRBV25-1 | TGTGCCAGCAGTGGAAGGAGGGGGATCACAGATACGCAGTATTTT | CASSGRRGITDTQYF
TRBJ2-1 | . | few | TRBV7-2 | TGTGCCAGCAGCCCTACCCTAGGCGGGGATTACAATGAGCAGTTCTTC | CASSPTLGGDYNEQFF